Presented here are 18 T cell receptor beta chains from one specimen sequenced in a study of human T cells and chemical hapten exposure. Time point in this sample: patch test 1, 2 weeks after DPC sensitization. Stated treatment: therapeutic diphenylcyclopropenone sensitization with weekly scalp DPC. Each CDR3 protein gets one entry after TCRdb re-called the RACE reads with MiXCR. The sample has roughly 180,000 distinct CDR3 sequences, about a fifth seen once. The sample was whole blood, taken in connection with sensitization to the hapten diphenylcyclopropenone (DPC). The receptors here all came from a woman aged 50 to 65 with alopecia areata. Some clones in this sample may be carry-over from other donors' samples.

The V and J genes are TRBV25-1 and TRBJ2-1; 7 nucleotides align to TRBD1. The CDR3 covers 14 residues. Germline V gives CDR1 MGHDK, CDR2 SYGVNS. The J segment lost 0 bases and the V segment lost 7 bases, leaving 3 bases of the junction unmatched. The CDR3 sequence is CASTRQGSYNEQFF. Here the CDR3 DNA reads TGTGCCAGCACCCGACAGGGCTCCTACAATGAGCAGTTCTTC.

V gene TRBV11-3 combines with J gene TRBJ2-2; TRBD2 is a possible D gene (5 bases). CDR3 size: 17 residues. Germline values: CDR1 SGHNT, CDR2 YENEEA. V lost 3 bases and J 1 base, leaving 15 bases between the germline ends. CDR3 DNA sequence: TGTGCCAGCAGCTTCGTTAGCGATCCCAGGAACACCGGGGAGCTGTTTTTT. This codes for CASSFVSDPRNTGELFF.

There are a few counts of this clonotype. The chain carries TRBV7-9 and TRBJ2-1, with TRBD1 matching over 8 bases. The CDR3 length is 15 residues. The V and J ends lost 5 bases and 4 bases, in that order; junction bases with no gene match: 7. Germline assignment: CDR1 SEHNR and CDR2 FQNEAQ (reference sequence). This chain's CDR3 is CASSPGRGRYNEQFF. As DNA, the CDR3 is TGTGCCAGCAGCCCGGGCAGGGGGCGATACAATGAGCAGTTCTTC.

This clonotype has more than one count but fewer than ten. V is TRBV2 and J is TRBJ1-2; D is perhaps TRBD1 (5 bases). CDR3 size: 19 residues. The germline V and J ends were trimmed by 4 bases and 4 bases, with 28 bases remaining between them. The germline CDR1 and CDR2 sequences are SNHLY and FYNNEI. CDR3 residues: CASSGDDGRRHPLSYGYTF. The DNA of the CDR3 is TGTGCCAGCAGTGGGGACGATGGACGGCGCCATCCTCTAAGCTATGGCTACACCTTC.

The chain joins TRBV20-1 to TRBJ2-5, with D maybe TRBD2 (5 bases). The germline V gene has CDR1 DFQATT and CDR2 SNEGSKA (reference sequence). The CDR3 extends over 14 amino acids. Between the trimmed V and J ends, which lost 4 bases and 5 bases, there was a span of 17 bases. CDR3 DNA sequence: TGCAGTGCTAAGTTTTCGGGAACAACGGAGACCCAGTACTTC. As protein: CSAKFSGTTETQYF.

The rearrangement joins TRBV20-1 to TRBJ2-5; 8 nucleotides agree with TRBD2. The CDR3 extends over 15 amino acids. The germline V gene has CDR1 DFQATT and CDR2 SNEGSKA (reference sequence). Trimming cost V 4 bases and J 2 bases; bases outside gene matches: 9. The CDR3 bases are TGCAGTGCTACCTTAATTAGCGGGACTCAAGAGACCCAGTACTTC. Translated: CSATLISGTQETQYF.

This CDR3 reads CASSYSGRTGNEQFF. CDR3 in DNA: TGCGCCAGCAGTTATAGCGGGAGAACGGGAAATGAGCAGTTCTTC. The chain joins TRBV5-1 to TRBJ2-1; 9 bases line up with TRBD2. Germline CDR1 reads SGHRS; CDR2 reads YFSETQ. This CDR3 has 15 amino acids. V was clipped by 5 bases and J by 7 bases; unmatched bases: 10.

In this sample, this clonotype turned up a few times. The rearrangement uses TRBV20-1 and TRBJ2-3, with TRBD1 matching over 10 bases. This CDR3 contains 13 residues. Losses at the gene ends were 8 bases for V and 4 bases for J; bases not matched to a gene: 6. The V gene's germline CDR1 is DFQATT and CDR2 SNEGSKA (reference sequence). The CDR3 protein is CSSLDRGPDTQYF. The CDR3 DNA reads as TGCAGTTCCTTAGACAGGGGGCCAGATACGCAGTATTTT.

This clonotype has more than one count but fewer than ten. V usage is TRBV20-1 and J usage is TRBJ2-7; the match to TRBD2 covers 11 bases. This CDR3 comprises 14 residues. V gave up 6 bases and J gave up 1 base; unmatched junction bases: 5. Germline V lookup: CDR1 DFQATT, CDR2 SNEGSKA (reference sequence). CDR3 nucleotide sequence: TGCAGTGCCGAAGGGACTAGCGGTTCCTACGAGCAGTACTTC. This gives the protein CSAEGTSGSYEQYF.

This rearrangement joins TRBV19 to TRBJ2-6; 11 bases map to TRBD1. The CDR3 has 17 residues. The germline CDR1 and CDR2 sequences are LNHDA and SQIVND (reference sequence). V shed 5 bases, J shed 2 bases, and the junction held 5 bases outside the gene matches. Here the CDR3 reads CASSPGQGAAGANVLTF. CDR3 bases: TGTGCCAGTAGTCCCGGACAGGGGGCGGCTGGGGCCAACGTCCTGACTTTC.

This clonotype occurred a few times. The chain links TRBV2 to TRBJ1-2; D perhaps matches TRBD1 (6 bases). CDR3 length: 12 residues. Trimming stripped 8 bases from V and 4 bases from J, with 11 bases between. Germline V gives CDR1 SNHLY, CDR2 FYNNEI. CDR3 nucleotide sequence: TGTGCCAGCGGACAGATTACCTATGGCTACACCTTC. Amino acids: CASGQITYGYTF.

This clonotype has ten or more counts. The V and J genes are TRBV29-1 and TRBJ1-1; D ambiguous. This CDR3 is 13 amino acids long. CDR1 SQVTM and CDR2 ANQGSEA come from the germline V gene. Trimming pared 4 bases from V and 3 bases from J, leaving 12 bases between. CDR3 region: CSVAPDADTEAFF. For the CDR3, the DNA is TGCAGCGTTGCGCCCGACGCGGACACTGAAGCTTTCTTT.

The chain uses TRBV6-6 and TRBJ2-5; 10 bases map to TRBD1. The CDR3 sequence is 15 residues long. With V trimmed by 6 bases and J by 4 bases, 8 bases remained unmatched. In germline, CDR1 is MNHNY, CDR2 SVGAGI (reference sequence). The CDR3 DNA reads TGTGCCAGCAGCTCCCGGGACAGGGGAGGAGAGACCCAGTACTTC. Residues: CASSSRDRGGETQYF.

Only a few counts were recorded for this clonotype. The CDR3 reads CSAKNSGGDEQYF. The CDR3, as DNA: TGCAGTGCTAAGAACTCAGGGGGGGACGAGCAGTACTTC. This rearrangement joins TRBV20-1 to TRBJ2-7; D tentatively fits TRBD1 or TRBD2 (7 bases each). CDR1 is DFQATT and CDR2 is SNEGSKA in the germline V gene (reference sequence). V dropped 4 bases and J dropped 5 bases, with 15 bases sitting between them. The CDR3 loop spans 13 amino acids.

The chain carries TRBV2 and TRBJ2-3; 9 bases are shared with TRBD1. The CDR3 runs to 14 residues. J gave up 1 base and V 6 bases, and 2 bases lay outside the gene matches. The germline gives CDR1 SNHLY, CDR2 FYNNEI. Here the CDR3 reads CASRQGARTDTQYF. CDR3 nucleotides: TGTGCCAGCAGACAGGGGGCCCGCACAGATACGCAGTATTTT.

CDR3: CASSVYNEQFF. The CDR3 DNA reads TGTGCCAGTTCCGTATACAATGAGCAGTTCTTC. The rearrangement links TRBV3-1 to TRBJ2-1; no clear D. Germline loops: CDR1 LGHDT, CDR2 YNNKEL (reference sequence). The CDR3 covers 11 residues. V dropped 9 bases and J dropped 4 bases, with 7 bases sitting between them.

The sample holds a few counts of this clonotype. The chain carries TRBV12-3 or TRBV12-4 and TRBJ2-6; tentative D call: TRBD2 (7 bases). V dropped 6 bases and J dropped 0 bases, with 15 bases sitting between them. The CDR3 loop spans 17 amino acids. This CDR3 is CASSLRGGGSGANVLTF. The CDR3 bases are TGTGCCAGCAGCCTCAGGGGAGGGGGCTCTGGGGCCAACGTCCTGACTTTC.

The rearrangement links TRBV5-1 to TRBJ2-2; D gene uncertain. The CDR3 is made up of 13 amino acids. The V end lost 7 bases, the J end lost 4 bases, and 11 bases lay between the germline ends. Germline V lookup: CDR1 SGHRS, CDR2 YFSETQ. CDR3: CASAQDGTGELFF. The CDR3 nucleotides are TGCGCCAGCGCGCAAGACGGCACCGGGGAGCTGTTTTTT.